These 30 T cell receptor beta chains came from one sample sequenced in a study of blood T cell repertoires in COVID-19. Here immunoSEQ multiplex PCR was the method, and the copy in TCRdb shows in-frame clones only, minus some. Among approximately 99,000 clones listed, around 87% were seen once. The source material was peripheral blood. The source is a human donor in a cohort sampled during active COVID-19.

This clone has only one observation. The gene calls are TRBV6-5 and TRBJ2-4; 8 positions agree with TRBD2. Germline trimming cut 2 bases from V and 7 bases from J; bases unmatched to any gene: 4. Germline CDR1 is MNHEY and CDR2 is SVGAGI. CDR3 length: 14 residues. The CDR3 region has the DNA TGTGCCAGCAGTTACCACCGGGAGGGGAACATTCAGTACTTC. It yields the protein CASSYHREGNIQYF.

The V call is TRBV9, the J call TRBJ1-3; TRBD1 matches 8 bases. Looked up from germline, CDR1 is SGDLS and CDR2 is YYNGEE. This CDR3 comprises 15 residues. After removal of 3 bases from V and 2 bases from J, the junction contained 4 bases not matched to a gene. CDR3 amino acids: CASSGGQGPGNTIYF. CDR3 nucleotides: TGTGCCAGCAGCGGAGGACAGGGCCCTGGAAACACCATATATTTT.

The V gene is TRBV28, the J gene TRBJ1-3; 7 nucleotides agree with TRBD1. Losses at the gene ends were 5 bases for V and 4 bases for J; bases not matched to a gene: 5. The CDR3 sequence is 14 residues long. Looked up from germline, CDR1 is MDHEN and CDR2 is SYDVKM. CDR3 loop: CASSVQGTGNTIYF. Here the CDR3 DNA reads TGTGCCAGCAGTGTACAGGGGACCGGAAACACCATATATTTT.

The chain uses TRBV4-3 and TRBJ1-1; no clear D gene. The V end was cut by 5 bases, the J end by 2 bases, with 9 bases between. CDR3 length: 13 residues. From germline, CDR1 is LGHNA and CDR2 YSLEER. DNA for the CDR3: TGCGCCAGCAGCATGCGGGGAAACACTGAAGCTTTCTTT. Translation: CASSMRGNTEAFF.

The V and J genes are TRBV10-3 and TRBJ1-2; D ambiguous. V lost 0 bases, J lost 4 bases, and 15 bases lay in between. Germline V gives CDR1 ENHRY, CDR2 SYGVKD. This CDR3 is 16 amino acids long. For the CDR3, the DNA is TGTGCCATCAGTGAGTCGAGGGCAGGCCCGCGCTATGGCTACACCTTC. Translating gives CAISESRAGPRYGYTF.

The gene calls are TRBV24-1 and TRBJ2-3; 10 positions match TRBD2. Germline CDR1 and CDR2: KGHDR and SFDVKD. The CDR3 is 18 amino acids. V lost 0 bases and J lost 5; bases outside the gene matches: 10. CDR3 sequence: CATSDLPRTGTSVDTQYF. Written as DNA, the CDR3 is TGTGCCACCAGTGATTTGCCCAGGACAGGGACTAGCGTAGATACGCAGTATTTT.

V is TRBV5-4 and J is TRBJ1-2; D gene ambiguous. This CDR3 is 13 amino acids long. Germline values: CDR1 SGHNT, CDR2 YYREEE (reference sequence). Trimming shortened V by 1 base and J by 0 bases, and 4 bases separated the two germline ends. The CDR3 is CASSLPSNYGYTF. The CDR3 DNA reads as TGTGCCAGCAGCTTGCCCTCTAACTATGGCTACACCTTC.

The chain's CDR3 is CASSQMNTEAFF. The DNA of the CDR3 is TGTGCCAGCAGTCAGATGAACACTGAAGCTTTCTTT. This chain uses TRBV28 with TRBJ1-1; no clear D. CDR3 size: 12 residues. Deletions cut 5 bases from V and 0 bases from J, with 4 bases between. Germline assignment: CDR1 MDHEN and CDR2 SYDVKM.

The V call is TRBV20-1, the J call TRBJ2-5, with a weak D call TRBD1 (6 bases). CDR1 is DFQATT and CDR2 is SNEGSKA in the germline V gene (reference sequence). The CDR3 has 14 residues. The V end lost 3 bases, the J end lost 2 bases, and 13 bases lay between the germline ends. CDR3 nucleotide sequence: TGCAGTGCTAGTCGGACAGTCTGGCAAGAGACCCAGTACTTC. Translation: CSASRTVWQETQYF.

The CDR3 spells CSVGFGRGNEKLFF. The DNA for the CDR3 is TGCAGCGTTGGGTTCGGCAGGGGAAATGAAAAACTGTTTTTT. This chain links TRBV29-1 with TRBJ1-4; TRBD1 might be the D (6 bases). The CDR3 totals 14 residues. The germline V and J ends were trimmed by 4 bases and 5 bases, with 14 bases remaining between them. Per germline, CDR1 SQVTM and CDR2 ANQGSEA. Full variable domain (remainder filled in from reference TRBV29-1 and TRBJ1-4): SAVISQKPSRDICQRGTSLTIQCQVDSQVTMMFWYRQQPGQSLTLIATANQGSEATYESGFVIDKFPISRPNLTFSTLTVSNMSPEDSSIYLCSVGFGRGNEKLFFGSGTQLSVL.

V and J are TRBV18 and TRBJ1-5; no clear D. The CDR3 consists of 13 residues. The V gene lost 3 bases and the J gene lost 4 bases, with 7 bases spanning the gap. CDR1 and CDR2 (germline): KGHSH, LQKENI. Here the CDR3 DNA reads TGTGCCAGCTCACCTGCTCAGAATCAGCCCCAGCATTTT. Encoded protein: CASSPAQNQPQHF.

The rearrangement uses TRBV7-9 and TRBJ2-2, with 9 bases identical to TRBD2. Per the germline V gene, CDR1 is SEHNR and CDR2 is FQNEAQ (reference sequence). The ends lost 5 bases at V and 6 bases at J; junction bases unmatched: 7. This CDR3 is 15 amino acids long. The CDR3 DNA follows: TGTGCCAGCAGCCCCGGAGCGGGAGGCCCCGGGGAGCTGTTTTTT. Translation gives CASSPGAGGPGELFF.

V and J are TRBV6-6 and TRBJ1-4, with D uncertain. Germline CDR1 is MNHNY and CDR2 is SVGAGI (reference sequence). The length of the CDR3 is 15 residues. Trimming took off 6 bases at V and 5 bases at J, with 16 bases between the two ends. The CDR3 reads CASRSQTGSNEKLFF. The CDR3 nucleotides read TGTGCCAGCAGGTCCCAGACGGGAAGCAATGAAAAACTGTTTTTT.

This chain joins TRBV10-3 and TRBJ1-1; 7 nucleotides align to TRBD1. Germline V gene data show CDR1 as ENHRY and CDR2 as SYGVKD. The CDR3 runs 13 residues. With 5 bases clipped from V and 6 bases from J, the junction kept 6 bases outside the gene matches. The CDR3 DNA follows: TGTGCCATCAGTCTCACAGGGGACGCTGAAGCTTTCTTT. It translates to CAISLTGDAEAFF.

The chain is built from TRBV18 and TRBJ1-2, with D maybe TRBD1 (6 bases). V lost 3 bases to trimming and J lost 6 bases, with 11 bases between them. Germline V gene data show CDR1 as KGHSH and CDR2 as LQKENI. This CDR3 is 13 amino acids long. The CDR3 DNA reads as TGTGCCAGCTCACCGACAGGAATAGATGGCTACACCTTC. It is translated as CASSPTGIDGYTF.

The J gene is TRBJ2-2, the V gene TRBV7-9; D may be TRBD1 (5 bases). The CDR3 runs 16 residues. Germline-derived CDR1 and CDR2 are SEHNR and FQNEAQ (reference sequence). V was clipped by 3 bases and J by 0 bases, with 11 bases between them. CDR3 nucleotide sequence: TGTGCCAGCAGCTTCTTGACAGCTGCGAACACCGGGGAGCTGTTTTTT. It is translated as CASSFLTAANTGELFF.

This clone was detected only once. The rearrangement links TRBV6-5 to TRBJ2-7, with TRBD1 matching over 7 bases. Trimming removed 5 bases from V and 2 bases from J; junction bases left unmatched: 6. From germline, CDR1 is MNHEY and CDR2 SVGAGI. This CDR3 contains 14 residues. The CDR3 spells CASSQTGMPYEQYF. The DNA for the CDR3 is TGTGCCAGCAGTCAGACAGGGATGCCCTACGAGCAGTACTTC.

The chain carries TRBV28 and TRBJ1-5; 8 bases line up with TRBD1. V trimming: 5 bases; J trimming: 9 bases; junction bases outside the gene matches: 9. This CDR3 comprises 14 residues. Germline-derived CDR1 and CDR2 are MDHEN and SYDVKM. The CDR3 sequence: CASSPDREPWPQHF. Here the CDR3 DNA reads TGTGCCAGCAGTCCGGACAGGGAGCCGTGGCCCCAGCATTTT.

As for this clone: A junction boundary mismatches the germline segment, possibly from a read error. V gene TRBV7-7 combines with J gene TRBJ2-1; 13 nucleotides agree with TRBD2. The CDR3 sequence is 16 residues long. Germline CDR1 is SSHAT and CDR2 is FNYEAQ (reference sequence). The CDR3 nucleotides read TGTGCTAGCAGCCGAGCGGGACTAGCGGGAAACAATGAGCAGTTCTTC. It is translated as CASSRAGLAGNNEQFF.

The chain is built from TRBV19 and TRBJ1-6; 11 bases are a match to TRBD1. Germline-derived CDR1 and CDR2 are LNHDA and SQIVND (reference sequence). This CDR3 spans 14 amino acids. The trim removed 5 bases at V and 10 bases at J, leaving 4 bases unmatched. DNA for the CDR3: TGTGCCAGTAGTGGGACAGGGGGAAGCTCACCCCTCCACTTT. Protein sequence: CASSGTGGSSPLHF.

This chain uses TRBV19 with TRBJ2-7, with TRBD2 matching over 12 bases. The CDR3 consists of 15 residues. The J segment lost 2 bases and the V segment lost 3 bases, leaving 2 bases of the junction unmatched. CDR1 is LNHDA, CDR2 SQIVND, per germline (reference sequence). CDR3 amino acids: CASSIGLAGTYEQYF. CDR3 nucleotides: TGTGCCAGTAGTATCGGACTAGCGGGAACCTACGAGCAGTACTTC.

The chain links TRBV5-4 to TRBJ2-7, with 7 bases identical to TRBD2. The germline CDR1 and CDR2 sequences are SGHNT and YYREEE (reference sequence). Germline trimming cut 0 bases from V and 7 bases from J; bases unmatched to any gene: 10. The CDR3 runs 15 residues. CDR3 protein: CASSLGGRAHREQYF. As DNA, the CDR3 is TGTGCCAGCAGCTTGGGCGGGAGAGCTCACCGGGAGCAGTACTTC.

The CDR3 nucleotides read TGTGCCAGCAGCTTGGTACAGAACACCGGGGAGCTGTTTTTT. It specifies CASSLVQNTGELFF. The V gene is TRBV5-4, the J gene TRBJ2-2; D call uncertain. V was pared by 0 bases and J by 1 base, with 4 bases between. CDR3 size: 14 residues. Germline V gives CDR1 SGHNT, CDR2 YYREEE (reference sequence).

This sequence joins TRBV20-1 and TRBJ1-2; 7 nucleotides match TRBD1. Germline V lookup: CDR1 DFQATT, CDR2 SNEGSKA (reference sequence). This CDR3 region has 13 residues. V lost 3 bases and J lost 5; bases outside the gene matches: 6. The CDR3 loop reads CSASIQQGYGYTF. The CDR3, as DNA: TGCAGTGCTAGTATCCAACAGGGGTATGGCTACACCTTC.

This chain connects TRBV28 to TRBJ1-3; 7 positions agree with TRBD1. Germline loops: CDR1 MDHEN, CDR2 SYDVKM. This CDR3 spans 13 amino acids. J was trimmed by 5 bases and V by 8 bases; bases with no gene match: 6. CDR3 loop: CASGQAPRNTIYF. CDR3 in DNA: TGTGCCAGCGGACAGGCGCCCAGAAACACCATATATTTT.

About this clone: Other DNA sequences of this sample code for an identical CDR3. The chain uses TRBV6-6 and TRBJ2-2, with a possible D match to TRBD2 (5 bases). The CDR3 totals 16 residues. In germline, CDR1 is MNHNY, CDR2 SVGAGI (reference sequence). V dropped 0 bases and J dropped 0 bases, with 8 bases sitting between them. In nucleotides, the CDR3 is TGTGCCAGCAGTTACTCGCGGGTAGCGAACACCGGGGAGCTGTTTTTT. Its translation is CASSYSRVANTGELFF.

The CDR3 protein is CASSIESTFPYEQYF. The CDR3 region has the DNA TGTGCCAGTAGTATAGAAAGTACATTCCCCTACGAGCAGTACTTC. This chain uses TRBV19 with TRBJ2-7, with D unresolved. The CDR3 is 15 amino acids. V lost 0 bases and J 2 bases, leaving 11 bases between the germline ends. CDR1 and CDR2 (germline): LNHDA, SQIVND (reference sequence).

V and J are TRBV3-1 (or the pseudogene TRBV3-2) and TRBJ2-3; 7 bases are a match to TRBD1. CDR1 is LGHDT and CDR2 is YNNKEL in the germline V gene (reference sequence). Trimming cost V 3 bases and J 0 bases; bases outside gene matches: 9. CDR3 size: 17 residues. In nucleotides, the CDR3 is TGTGCCAGCAGCCACCCCCGGGACAGAACGAGCACAGATACGCAGTATTTT. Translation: CASSHPRDRTSTDTQYF.

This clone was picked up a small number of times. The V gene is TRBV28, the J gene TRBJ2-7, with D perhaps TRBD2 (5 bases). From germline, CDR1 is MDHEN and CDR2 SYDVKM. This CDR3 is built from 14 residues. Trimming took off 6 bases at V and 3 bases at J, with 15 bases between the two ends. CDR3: CASRPIGVLYEQYF. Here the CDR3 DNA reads TGTGCCAGCAGACCGATCGGGGTACTCTACGAGCAGTACTTC. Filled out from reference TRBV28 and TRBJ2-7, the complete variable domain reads DVKVTQSSRYLVKRTGEKVFLECVQDMDHENMFWYRQDPGLGLRLIYFSYDVKMKEKGDIPEGYSVSREKKERFSLILESASTNQTSMYLCASRPIGVLYEQYFGPGTRLTVT.

The CDR3 DNA reads as TGTGCCAGCAGCAGCCAAGGACAGGGTAATCAGCCCCAGCATTTT. Translated: CASSSQGQGNQPQHF. The chain links TRBV7-9 to TRBJ1-5, with 8 bases aligning to TRBD1. Trimming cost V 5 bases and J 4 bases; bases outside gene matches: 7. This CDR3 is built from 15 residues. CDR1 is SEHNR and CDR2 is FQNEAQ in the germline V gene (reference sequence). Drawing the rest from reference TRBV7-9 and TRBJ1-5, the complete variable domain is DTGVSQNPRHKITKRGQNVTFRCDPISEHNRLYWYRQTLGQGPEFLTYFQNEAQLEKSRLLSDRFSAERPKGSFSTLEIQRTEQGDSAMYLCASSSQGQGNQPQHFGDGTRLSIL.